This T cell receptor beta chain stems from a study of T cell clonality in common variable immunodeficiency. Study-wide findings and caveats: Shared TCRbeta clones were fewer between CVID subjects than controls. CVID subjects showed higher TCRbeta clonality than healthy controls.

Germline values: CDR1 GTSNPN, CDR2 SVGIG (reference sequence). After removal of 5 bases from V and 2 bases from J, the junction contained 6 bases not matched to a gene. CDR3 length equals 15 residues. The sample holds many counts of this clone. The antigen remains undetermined. The CDR3 end falls 3 residues outside the read, so it is completed with the germline J gene. CVID and control samples used equivalent genomic DNA input. Using immunoSEQ multiplex PCR, the repertoire was profiled, and TCRdb retains in-frame clones only, with some absent. This set yields approximately 57,000 clones and no singletons; the top ten hold approximately 0.84%.

This chain links TRBV30 with TRBJ2-6; TRBD1 matches at 7 bases. Material for sequencing was peripheral blood mononuclear cells. The TCR sequence derives from a person aged 18 to 70 in good health. The sequenced part of the CDR3 DNA is TGTGCCTGGGACAGGGCTGTCCCTGGGGCCAACGTC. Its protein is CAWDRAVPGANV. From start to end, the CDR3 is CAWDRAVPGANVLTF.